The 5 T cell receptor beta chains presented below share a single source sample, sequenced in a study of cytomegalovirus exposure and HLA in healthy donors. Assay used: immunoSEQ multiplex PCR; TCRdb lists only in-frame clones, some missing. In the table there are tens of thousands of clones, around 90% of which are singletons. Source material: PBMCs. The receptors stem from a woman younger than 30 in good health and CMV-seropositive.

V and J are TRBV7-8 and TRBJ2-1, with TRBD1 matching over 12 bases. V trimming: 5 bases; J trimming: 9 bases; junction bases outside the gene matches: 11. The CDR3 contains 16 residues. Germline CDR1 reads SGHVS; CDR2 reads FQNEAQ. This CDR3 is CASSKSRDRGQGEQFF. As DNA, the CDR3 is TGTGCCAGCAGCAAAAGCCGGGACAGGGGGCAAGGTGAGCAGTTCTTC.

The J gene is TRBJ2-7, the V gene TRBV13; 8 bases are a match to TRBD1. In germline, CDR1 is PRHDT, CDR2 FYEKMQ (reference sequence). This CDR3 has 15 amino acids. The V segment lost 5 bases and the J segment 1 base; nucleotides outside the gene matches: 7. CDR3 protein: CASSNRRQGSYEQYF. CDR3 DNA: TGTGCCAGCAGCAACCGGAGACAGGGGTCCTACGAGCAGTACTTC.

The chain has TRBV4-1 and TRBJ1-2; 8 bases fit TRBD1. This CDR3 has 18 amino acids. Germline V gene sequence: CDR1 MGHRA, CDR2 YSYEKL. V dropped 3 bases and J dropped 1; count of bases not matched to a gene: 13. The CDR3 loop reads CASSHSALDRAYNYGYTF. Written as DNA, the CDR3 is TGCGCCAGCAGCCATTCCGCCCTGGACAGGGCATATAACTATGGCTACACCTTC.

The V call is TRBV10-2, the J call TRBJ2-3; 8 nucleotides align to TRBD1. CDR3 size: 16 residues. CDR1 and CDR2 (germline): WSHSY, SAAADI. Trimming took 2 bases from V and 5 from J; bases not matched to a gene: 9. The chain's CDR3 is CASSEIRQGARDTQYF. Here the CDR3 DNA reads TGCGCCAGCAGTGAGATTCGGCAGGGGGCACGAGATACGCAGTATTTT.

The chain combines TRBV13 with TRBJ2-5; TRBD1 matches at 10 bases. The junction had 7 bases not matched to a gene; V was cut back by 6 bases and J by 3 bases. CDR3 length: 15 amino acids. Germline CDR1 and CDR2: PRHDT and FYEKMQ (reference sequence). For the CDR3, the DNA is TGTGCCAGCAGGCGCACCGGGACAGGGGAAGAGACCCAGTACTTC. The encoded protein is CASRRTGTGEETQYF.